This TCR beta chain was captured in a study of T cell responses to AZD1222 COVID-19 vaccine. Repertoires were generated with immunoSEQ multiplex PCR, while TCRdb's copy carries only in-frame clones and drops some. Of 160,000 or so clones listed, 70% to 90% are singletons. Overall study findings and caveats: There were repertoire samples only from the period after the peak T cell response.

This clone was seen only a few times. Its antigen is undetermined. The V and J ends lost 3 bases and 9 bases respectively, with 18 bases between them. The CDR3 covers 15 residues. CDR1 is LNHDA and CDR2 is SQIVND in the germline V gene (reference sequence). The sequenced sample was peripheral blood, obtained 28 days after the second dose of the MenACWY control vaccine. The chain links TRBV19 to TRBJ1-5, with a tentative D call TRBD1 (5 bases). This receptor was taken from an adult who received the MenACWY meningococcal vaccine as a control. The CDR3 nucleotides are TGTGCCAGTAGTATGGCAGGGTATGCGAGGGGGCCCCAGCATTTT. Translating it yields CASSMAGYARGPQHF.